What follows is one TCR beta chain and its context. Its antigen is as yet unknown. The CDR3 spans 16 residues. J was trimmed by 4 bases and V by 4 bases; bases with no gene match: 11. Germline CDR1 and CDR2: SGDLS and YYNGEE. The data are from a study of shared clonotypes between healthy human individuals. CD45RO-negative, CCR7-selected cells formed the naive CD8 fraction, which excluded terminally differentiated effector memory CD45RA+ cells. General study results and limits: In contrast to clonotypes shared by all four donors, non-shared clonotypes had lower generation probabilities.

The method was immunoSEQ multiplex PCR; TCRdb's version includes in-frame clones alone and lacks a portion of them. The sample lists about 2,100,000 clones, around 93% occurring once. The sequenced sample was naive CD8+ T cells from PBMCs. The clonotype originates from a young man in good health. Some clones in this sample may be carry-over from other donors' samples. The chain has TRBV9 and TRBJ2-7; TRBD1 aligns across 10 bases. CDR3 amino acids: CASSLGGGTGVYEQYF. The CDR3 DNA reads as TGTGCCAGCAGCCTAGGAGGAGGGACAGGGGTATACGAGCAGTACTTC.